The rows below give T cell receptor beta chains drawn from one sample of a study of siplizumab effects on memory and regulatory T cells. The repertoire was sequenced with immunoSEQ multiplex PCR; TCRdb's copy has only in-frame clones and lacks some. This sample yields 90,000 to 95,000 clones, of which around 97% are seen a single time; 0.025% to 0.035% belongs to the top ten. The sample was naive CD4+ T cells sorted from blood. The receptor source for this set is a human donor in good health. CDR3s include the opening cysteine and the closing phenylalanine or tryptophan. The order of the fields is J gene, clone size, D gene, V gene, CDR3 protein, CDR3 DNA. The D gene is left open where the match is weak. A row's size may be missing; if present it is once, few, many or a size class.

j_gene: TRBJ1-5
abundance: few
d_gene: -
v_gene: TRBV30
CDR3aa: CAWSVLSGQPQHF
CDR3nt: TGTGCCTGGAGTGTTCTTTCCGGTCAGCCCCAGCATTTT

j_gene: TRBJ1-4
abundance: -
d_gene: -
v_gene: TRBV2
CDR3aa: CASSDQGTGREKLFF
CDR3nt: TGTGCCAGCAGCGATCAAGGAACCGGCCGCGAAAAACTGTTTTTT

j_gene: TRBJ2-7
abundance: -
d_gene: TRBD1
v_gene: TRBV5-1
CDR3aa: CASSSSGTVPTTYEQYF
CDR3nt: TGCGCCAGCAGCTCCTCCGGGACAGTCCCTACTACCTACGAGCAGTACTTC

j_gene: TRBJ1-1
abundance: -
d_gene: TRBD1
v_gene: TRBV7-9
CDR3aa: CASSWDRLNTEAFF
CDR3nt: TGTGCCAGCAGCTGGGACAGGTTGAACACTGAAGCTTTCTTT

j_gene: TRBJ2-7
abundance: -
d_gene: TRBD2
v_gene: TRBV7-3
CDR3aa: CASSSSGGIYEQYF
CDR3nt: TGTGCCAGCAGCTCCAGCGGGGGGATCTACGAGCAGTACTTC

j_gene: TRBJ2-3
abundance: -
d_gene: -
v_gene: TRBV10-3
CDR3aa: CAISESRVDTQYF
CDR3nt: TGTGCCATCAGTGAGTCCCGGGTAGATACGCAGTATTTT

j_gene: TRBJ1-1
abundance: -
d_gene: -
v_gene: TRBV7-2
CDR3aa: CASSLIQGLTEAFF
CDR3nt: TGTGCCAGCAGCTTAATCCAGGGGCTAACTGAAGCTTTCTTT

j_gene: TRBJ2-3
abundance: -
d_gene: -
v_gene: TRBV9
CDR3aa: CASSGGTGTSTDTQYF
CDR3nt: TGTGCCAGCAGCGGGGGAACGGGCACGAGCACAGATACGCAGTATTTT

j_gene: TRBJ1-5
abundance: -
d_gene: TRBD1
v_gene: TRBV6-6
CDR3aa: CASSYSSGTGRQPQHF
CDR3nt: TGTGCCAGCAGTTACTCGTCAGGGACAGGGCGTCAGCCCCAGCATTTT

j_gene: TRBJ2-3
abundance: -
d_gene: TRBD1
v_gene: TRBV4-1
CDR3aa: CASNSGQGSTDTQYF
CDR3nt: TGCGCCAGCAACTCCGGACAGGGCAGCACAGATACGCAGTATTTT

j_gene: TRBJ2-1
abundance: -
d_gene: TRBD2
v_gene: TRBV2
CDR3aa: CASSEELAGVVYEQFF
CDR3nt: TGTGCCAGCAGTGAAGAACTAGCGGGGGTTGTGTATGAGCAGTTCTTC

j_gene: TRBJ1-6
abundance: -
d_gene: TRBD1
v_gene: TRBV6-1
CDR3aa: CASSVDRGRSSPLHF
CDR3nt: TGTGCCAGCAGTGTTGACAGGGGGCGAAGTTCACCCCTCCACTTT

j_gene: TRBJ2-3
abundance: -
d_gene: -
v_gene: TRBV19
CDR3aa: CASSSVDTQYF
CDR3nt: TGTGCCAGTAGTAGTGTGGATACGCAGTATTTT

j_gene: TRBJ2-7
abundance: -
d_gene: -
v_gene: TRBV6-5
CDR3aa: CASRRGPATYEQYF
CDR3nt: TGTGCCAGCAGGCGGGGGCCCGCCACCTACGAGCAGTACTTC

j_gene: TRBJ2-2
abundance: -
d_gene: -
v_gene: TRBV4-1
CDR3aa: CASSLRTPNTGELFF
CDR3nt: TGCGCCAGCAGCCTAAGGACCCCGAACACCGGGGAGCTGTTTTTT

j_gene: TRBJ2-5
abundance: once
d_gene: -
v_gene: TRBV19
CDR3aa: CASGSRMETQYF
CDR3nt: TGTGCCAGTGGATCCCGTATGGAGACCCAGTACTTC

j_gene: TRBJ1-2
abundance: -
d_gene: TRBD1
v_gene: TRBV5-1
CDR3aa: CASSLDRDTYGYTF
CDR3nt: TGCGCCAGCAGCTTAGACAGGGACACCTATGGCTACACCTTC

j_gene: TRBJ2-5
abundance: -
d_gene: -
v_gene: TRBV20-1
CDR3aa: CSASGGETQYF
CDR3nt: TGCAGTGCATCGGGCGGTGAGACCCAGTACTTC

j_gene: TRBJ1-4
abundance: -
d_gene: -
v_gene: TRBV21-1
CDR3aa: CASSNRGRDRVRRSEKLFF
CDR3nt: TGTGCCAGCAGCAATCGGGGCCGGGACAGGGTAAGGAGGAGTGAAAAACTGTTTTTT

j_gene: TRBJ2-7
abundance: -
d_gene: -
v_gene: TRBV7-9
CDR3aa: CASTGLSQGWEQYF
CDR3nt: TGTGCCAGCACCGGACTTAGTCAGGGGTGGGAGCAGTACTTC

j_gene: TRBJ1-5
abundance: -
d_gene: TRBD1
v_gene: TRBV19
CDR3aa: CASSSGGTGNQPQHF
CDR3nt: TGTGCCAGTAGTAGTGGTGGGACAGGGAATCAGCCCCAGCATTTT

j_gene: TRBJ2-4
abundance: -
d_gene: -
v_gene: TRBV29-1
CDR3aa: CSVAPTGAKNIQYF
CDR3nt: TGCAGCGTTGCTCCTACAGGGGCCAAAAACATTCAGTACTTC

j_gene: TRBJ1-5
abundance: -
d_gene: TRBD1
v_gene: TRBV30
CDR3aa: CAWSVHHRGPPQPQHF
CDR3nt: TGTGCCTGGAGTGTACACCACAGGGGGCCTCCGCAGCCCCAGCATTTT

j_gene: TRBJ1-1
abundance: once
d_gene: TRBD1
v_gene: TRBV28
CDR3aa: CASRPYLTGGRTEAFF
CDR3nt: TGTGCCAGCAGACCCTACTTGACAGGGGGCAGGACTGAAGCTTTCTTT

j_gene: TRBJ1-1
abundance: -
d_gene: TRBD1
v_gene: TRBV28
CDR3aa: CATEGQANTEAFF
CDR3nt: TGTGCCACCGAGGGACAGGCTAACACTGAAGCTTTCTTT

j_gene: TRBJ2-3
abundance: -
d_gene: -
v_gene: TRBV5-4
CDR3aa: CASSLGGPTDTQYF
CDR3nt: TGTGCCAGCAGCTTGGGGGGGCCCACAGATACGCAGTATTTT

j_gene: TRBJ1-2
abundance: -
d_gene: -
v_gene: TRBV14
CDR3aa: CASSQGVGASNYGYTF
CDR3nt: TGTGCCAGCAGCCAAGGTGTCGGGGCATCTAACTATGGCTACACCTTC

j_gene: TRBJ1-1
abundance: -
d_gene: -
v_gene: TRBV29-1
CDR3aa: CSVSARLRNEAFF
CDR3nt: TGCAGCGTTAGTGCCAGACTGCGGAATGAAGCTTTCTTT